Given below is one TCR beta chain in context. TCRdb re-called the 5' RACE reads through MiXCR, storing one row per CDR3 protein. This sample has under 450,000 distinct CDR3 sequences, with 20% to 25% found just once. The data are from a study of T-cell memory formation after mild COVID-19. Study at large: Largely donor-specific sequence clusters came from a couple of donors.

Germline-derived CDR1 and CDR2 are MNHEY and SVGEGT. Trimming removed 5 bases from V and 4 bases from J; junction bases left unmatched: 7. The CDR3 covers 14 residues. Sequencing was done on a sample of PBMCs or a T cell subset sorted from them (not recorded which). The receptor's source is a man younger than 35 who had mild COVID-19 (a few samples of this study predate the infection). Cell type and time point are not known. The V call is TRBV6-2 or TRBV6-3, the J call TRBJ1-2, with 7 bases lining up with TRBD1. CDR3 sequence: CASSRQGEAYGYTF. The CDR3 DNA reads as TGTGCCAGCAGTAGACAGGGAGAGGCCTATGGCTACACCTTC.